Described below is a single T cell receptor (beta chain) sequence and its context. Its target is not known. Only in-frame clones appear in the TCRdb table, and some are missing; sequencing was by immunoSEQ multiplex PCR. The profile shows about 40,000 clones, 74% of them singletons. This sample stems from a study of immune evolution from preneoplasia to lung adenocarcinoma. Study-wide background: HLA loss of heterozygosity: around 6.5% AIS, about 15% MIA, more than 25% ADC, none AAH.

Regarding the study as a whole: Highest clonality occurred in KRAS-mutant, not EGFR-mutant or double wild-type, nodules.

Two lung cancer pathologists independently confirmed each histologic diagnosis. Nucleic acids came from premalignant or tumor cells enriched by macro-dissection. Sequencing input: FFPE invasive lung adenocarcinoma tissue. The TCR was taken from a person in their 60s with lung adenocarcinoma.

The CDR3 loop reads CASSVGPGPAYEQYF. CDR3 DNA sequence: TGTGCCAGCAGCGTAGGTCCGGGGCCTGCCTACGAGCAGTACTTC. The gene calls are TRBV9 and TRBJ2-7, with D perhaps being TRBD1 or TRBD2 (5 bases each). Trimming removed 0 bases from V and 2 bases from J, with 12 bases in between. The germline V gene encodes CDR1 SGDLS and CDR2 YYNGEE. This CDR3 spans 15 amino acids.